These 27 T cell receptor beta chains originate from one sample sequenced in a study of kidney transplant recipient with SARS-CoV-2 infection. TCRdb itself ran the reads through MiXCR, one entry per CDR3 protein. The repertoire consists of some 220,000 distinct CDR3 sequences, with around 28% occurring once and the leading ten covering roughly 7.3%. Sequencing used a blood sample, obtained at baseline and around day 120 from a kidney transplant recipient. All receptors come from a male patient between 25 and 39 years old who had COVID-19 and was a kidney transplant recipient. Some T cells may be provided by the graft donor.

A word on this clonotype: A much bigger clone sits one base away, suggesting this may be a read error. The chain employs TRBV3-1 and TRBJ2-5; D gene ambiguous. CDR1 is LGHDT and CDR2 is YNNKEL in the germline V gene (reference sequence). The CDR3 covers 17 residues. The CDR3 region has the DNA TGTGCCGGCAGCAATGTGAATCCCATTTCTTTCTCTGAGACCCAGTACTTC. This encodes CAGSNVNPISFSETQYF.

This chain links TRBV7-9 with TRBJ2-3; 8 positions match TRBD2. Unmatched junction bases numbered 8, after V lost 5 bases and J lost 4 bases. Germline V gene lookup returns CDR1 SEHNR and CDR2 FQNEAQ (reference sequence). This CDR3 is built from 15 residues. CDR3 sequence: CASSQASGRPDTQYF. The CDR3, as DNA: TGTGCCAGCAGCCAAGCCAGCGGGAGACCAGATACGCAGTATTTT. The full variable domain, its missing parts supplied by reference TRBV7-9 and TRBJ2-3, is DTGVSQNPRHKITKRGQNVTFRCDPISEHNRLYWYRQTLGQGPEFLTYFQNEAQLEKSRLLSDRFSAERPKGSFSTLEIQRTEQGDSAMYLCASSQASGRPDTQYFGPGTRLTVL.

In this sample, this clonotype turned up many times. The gene calls are TRBV10-2 and TRBJ1-2, with D uncertain. The CDR3 consists of 13 residues. Germline V gives CDR1 WSHSY, CDR2 SAAADI. Deletions cut 2 bases from V and 8 bases from J, with 12 bases between. This CDR3 is CASSEDMRGGYTF. CDR3 sequence (DNA): TGCGCCAGCAGTGAGGACATGAGAGGGGGCTACACCTTC.

This clonotype was counted at least ten times. The chain joins TRBV25-1 to TRBJ1-2; D gene unclear. Germline V gene sequence: CDR1 MGHDK, CDR2 SYGVNS. The germline V and J ends were trimmed by 3 bases and 4 bases, with 21 bases remaining between them. The CDR3 has 17 residues. CDR3 in DNA: TGTGCCAGCAGTGACGGGCTAGAACTGGGAAAGACCTATGGCTACACCTTC. It encodes CASSDGLELGKTYGYTF.

This clonotype has only a few counts. Relative to the germline gene, one junction end is altered; a read error may explain this. The rearrangement joins TRBV7-7 to TRBJ2-1; TRBD2 is a possible D gene (5 bases). The V gene's germline CDR1 is SSHAT and CDR2 FNYEAQ (reference sequence). The CDR3 is 16 amino acids. The CDR3 loop is CASSDGLFNGRNEQFF. The CDR3 DNA sequence: TGTGCTAGCAGCGATGGACTGTTTAACGGCCGCAATGAGCAGTTCTTC. Complete variable domain (other parts from reference TRBV7-7 and TRBJ2-1): GAGVSQSPRYKVTKRGQDVTLRCDPISSHATLYWYQQALGQGPEFLTYFNYEAQPDKSGLPSDRFSAERPEGSISTLTIQRTEQRDSAMYRCASSDGLFNGRNEQFFGPGTRLTVL.

This clonotype was detected ten times or more. This chain uses TRBV27 with TRBJ1-5; D uncertain. Germline V gene lookup returns CDR1 MNHEY and CDR2 SMNVEV (reference sequence). The CDR3 has 14 amino acids. The germline V and J ends were trimmed by 8 bases and 3 bases, with 14 bases remaining between them. The CDR3 nucleotides read TGTGCCAGCTCGGGGAACTATCTCAATCAGCCCCAGCATTTT. Translated: CASSGNYLNQPQHF.

In regard to this clonotype: This sequence may be a read error, since a much larger clone differs from it by one base. This rearrangement joins TRBV5-8 to TRBJ1-2; unclear D gene. The V gene's germline CDR1 is SGHTS and CDR2 YDEGEE. The CDR3 has 16 residues. V was shortened by 6 bases and J by 4 bases, with 22 bases between the two germline ends. The CDR3, as DNA: TGTGCCAGCAAGCGAAGTCGTCCACGAAAGACCTATGGCTACACCTTC. The encoded protein is CASKRSRPRKTYGYTF.

This sequence joins TRBV14 and TRBJ2-3; D is perhaps TRBD1 (6 bases). The CDR3 loop spans 16 amino acids. CDR1 is SGHDN, CDR2 FVKESK, per germline. Trimming stripped 1 base from V and 2 bases from J, with 13 bases between. The chain's CDR3 is CASSQGRGGNTDTQYF. CDR3 sequence (DNA): TGTGCCAGCAGCCAAGGTAGAGGGGGAAACACAGATACGCAGTATTTT.

As concerns this clonotype: A much larger clone lies one base from this, so it may be a read error. The chain links TRBV18 to TRBJ1-1; perhaps TRBD1 as D (5 bases). The germline V gene encodes CDR1 KGHSH and CDR2 LQKENI. The CDR3 has 12 amino acids. DNA for the CDR3: TGTGCCAGCTCTCTCGTGGACACTGGAGCTTTCTTT. Its translation: CASSLVDTGAFF.

The sample holds many counts of this clonotype. V gene TRBV3-1 combines with J gene TRBJ1-1; tentative D call: TRBD1 (5 bases). Germline CDR1 is LGHDT and CDR2 is YNNKEL (reference sequence). V was pared by 1 base and J by 3 bases, with 9 bases between. The CDR3 contains 14 residues. This CDR3 reads CASSQVTDYTEAFF. The CDR3 DNA is TGTGCCAGCAGCCAAGTGACAGACTACACTGAAGCTTTCTTT.

Turning to this clonotype: Since a much larger clone is just one base distant, this may be a read error. The conserved final phenylalanine or tryptophan is absent from the CDR3, which likely points to a read error. V usage is TRBV6-5 and J usage is TRBJ2-7; D is perhaps TRBD2 (5 bases). Trimming took 5 bases from V and 5 from J, leaving 13 bases between them. This CDR3 has 13 amino acids. In germline, CDR1 is MNHEY, CDR2 SVGAGI. The CDR3 sequence: CASSKLVSDEQYL. The CDR3, as DNA: TGTGCCAGCAGTAAACTAGTTTCAGACGAGCAGTACCTC.

Written as DNA, the CDR3 is TGTGCCACCAGTGACCCAGGAGGACAGTGGGATGAGCAGTTCTTC. Protein sequence: CATSDPGGQWDEQFF. This sequence joins TRBV24-1 and TRBJ2-1; tentatively, D is TRBD1 (6 bases). Germline V CDR1 and CDR2: KGHDR, SFDVKD. This CDR3 is 15 amino acids long. Deletions cut 4 bases from V and 8 bases from J, with 17 bases between.

This clonotype was observed at least ten times. The V call is TRBV30, the J call TRBJ2-2, with TRBD2 matching 14 bases. V trimming: 3 bases; J trimming: 6 bases; junction bases outside the gene matches: 15. The length of the CDR3 is 19 residues. The germline V gene encodes CDR1 GTSNPN and CDR2 SVGIG (reference sequence). The CDR3 spells CAWSEGAGTSGSWAGELFF. DNA for the CDR3: TGTGCCTGGAGCGAGGGGGCTGGGACTAGCGGGAGTTGGGCCGGGGAGCTGTTTTTT.

Of note for this clonotype: This may come from a read error, since a much larger clone is one base off. The V and J genes are TRBV7-9 and TRBJ1-1, with D tentatively TRBD1 (6 bases). The germline V gene encodes CDR1 SEHNR and CDR2 FQNEAQ (reference sequence). This CDR3 contains 13 residues. CDR3 DNA sequence: TGTGCCAACAGCTTCACAGGGAAAACTGAAGCTTTCTTT. Protein: CANSFTGKTEAFF.

The table lists this clonotype with many counts. The CDR3 bases are TGTGCCAGCAGTTTAAACCTAGCGGGGTACTACGAGCAGTACTTC. Its protein is CASSLNLAGYYEQYF. The chain joins TRBV28 to TRBJ2-7; 9 bases map to TRBD2. This CDR3 contains 15 residues. The germline CDR1 and CDR2 sequences are MDHEN and SYDVKM. V was pared by 2 bases and J by 3 bases, with 5 bases of the junction left unmatched.

With respect to this clonotype: Relative to the germline gene, one junction end is altered; a read error may explain this. The CDR3 nucleotides read TGTGCCAGCAACTTAATTTCCGGAGCGGGAGGGAACAATGAGCAGTTCTTC. This gives the protein CASNLISGAGGNNEQFF. This sequence joins TRBV7-8 and TRBJ2-1, with 10 bases identical to TRBD2. The CDR3 contains 17 residues. Germline V gene data show CDR1 as SGHVS and CDR2 as FQNEAQ.

This clonotype has just one count. Since a much larger clone is just one base distant, this may be a read error. This rearrangement joins TRBV7-3 to TRBJ2-7; 9 nucleotides align to TRBD1. Germline V gene data show CDR1 as SGHTA and CDR2 as FQGTGA. The CDR3 contains 13 residues. J lost 6 bases, V lost 8 bases, and 8 bases had no gene match. The CDR3 spells CASGRDRVSEQYF. Here the CDR3 DNA reads TGTGCCAGCGGCCGGGACAGGGTTAGCGAGCAGTACTTC.

In its sample, this clonotype was seen many times. The rearrangement links TRBV12-3 or TRBV12-4 to TRBJ1-2; D ambiguous. V was pared by 5 bases and J by 4 bases, with 23 bases between. The CDR3 runs 17 residues. Here the CDR3 DNA reads TGTGCCAGCAGTACAAACTACAGCTTCCGAAAGACCTATGGCTACACCTTC. It translates to CASSTNYSFRKTYGYTF.

Only a few counts were recorded for this clonotype. The chain couples TRBV30 to TRBJ1-2; D is unclear. In germline, CDR1 is GTSNPN, CDR2 SVGIG (reference sequence). The CDR3 has 11 amino acids. Trimming left V 3 bases short and J 2 bases short, with 4 bases between. CDR3 sequence reads: CAWSPNYGYTF. CDR3 nucleotide sequence: TGTGCCTGGAGCCCAAACTATGGCTACACCTTC. The variable domain in full, with the rest retrieved from reference TRBV30 and TRBJ1-2, is SQTIHQWPATLVQPVGSPLSLECTVEGTSNPNLYWYRQAAGRGLQLLFYSVGIGQISSEVPQNLSASRPQDRQFILSSKKLLLSDSGFYLCAWSPNYGYTFGSGTRLTVV.

This clonotype has at least ten counts. This chain connects TRBV19 to TRBJ1-2; unclear D gene. Deletions cut 4 bases from V and 4 bases from J, with 22 bases between. This CDR3 is 17 amino acids long. In germline, CDR1 is LNHDA, CDR2 SQIVND (reference sequence). In DNA, the CDR3 is TGTGCCAGTAGTAATTTAATGACAAATCGAAAGACCTATGGCTACACCTTC. Its translation is CASSNLMTNRKTYGYTF.

This clonotype was detected a few times. The J gene is TRBJ2-5, the V gene TRBV30; 14 nucleotides line up with TRBD2. The CDR3 is 15 residues long. The junction had 4 bases not matched to a gene; V was cut back by 3 bases and J by 4 bases. Per germline, CDR1 GTSNPN and CDR2 SVGIG (reference sequence). DNA for the CDR3: TGTGCCTGGAGCGGGACTAGCGGGAGTGGAGAGACCCAGTACTTC. Translation gives CAWSGTSGSGETQYF.

This clonotype was seen more than once but under ten times. The chain recombines TRBV7-9 with TRBJ2-5; the D gene could be TRBD1 or TRBD2 (5 bases each). Germline CDR1 is SEHNR and CDR2 is FQNEAQ (reference sequence). V dropped 5 bases and J dropped 9 bases, with 13 bases sitting between them. The CDR3 covers 12 residues. The CDR3 loop reads CASSPRLGAQYF. The CDR3 DNA reads TGTGCCAGCAGCCCTCGGCTGGGGGCCCAGTACTTC.

As for this clonotype: A much larger clone lies one base from this, so it may be a read error. V is TRBV20-1 and J is TRBJ2-7; D unclear. Germline V gene data show CDR1 as DFQATT and CDR2 as SNEGSKA (reference sequence). The CDR3 runs 12 residues. V shed 5 bases and J shed 6 bases, with 14 bases lying between them. CDR3 amino acids: CSAETGPLEQYF. Here the CDR3 DNA reads TGCAGTGCTGAAACCGGGCCCCTCGAGCAGTACTTC.

This clonotype was seen many times. The CDR3 here is CSVGGGTNYGYTF. The CDR3 bases are TGCAGTGTTGGCGGGGGGACGAACTATGGCTACACCTTC. The chain employs TRBV20-1 and TRBJ1-2; D perhaps matches TRBD1 (5 bases). The CDR3 is 13 residues long. Trimming shortened V by 7 bases and J by 2 bases, and 14 bases separated the two germline ends. Germline V CDR1 and CDR2: DFQATT, SNEGSKA (reference sequence).

Worth noting for this clonotype: This may be a read error, as it is one base from a much larger clone. J is TRBJ1-2 and V is TRBV11-1; D uncertain. The V end was cut by 5 bases, the J end by 4 bases, with 23 bases between. Germline assignment: CDR1 SGHAT and CDR2 FQDESV (reference sequence). This CDR3 region has 17 residues. This chain's CDR3 is CASSAGDKDGKTYGYTF. The CDR3 coding sequence is TGTGCCAGCAGCGCAGGAGATAAGGATGGAAAGACCTATGGCTACACCTTC.

This clonotype was seen ten or more times. The rearrangement joins TRBV9 to TRBJ1-1; D uncertain. Germline loops: CDR1 SGDLS, CDR2 YYNGEE. V was shortened by 0 bases and J by 1 base, with 4 bases between the two germline ends. CDR3 size: 13 residues. CDR3 residues: CASSVDWNTEAFF. The DNA of the CDR3 is TGTGCCAGCAGCGTAGACTGGAACACTGAAGCTTTCTTT.

About this clonotype: This clone may be a read error of a much larger clone one base away. This rearrangement joins TRBV21-1 to TRBJ1-1. TRBV21-1 is reported as a pseudogene. This CDR3 has 14 amino acids. The CDR3 DNA reads as TGTGCCAGCAACATTCGTTCCAGTTACACTGAAGCTTTCTTT. Protein product: CASNIRSSYTEAFF.